The 32 T cell receptor beta chains given below trace back to one sample, sequenced in a study of cytomegalovirus exposure and HLA in healthy donors. The PCR employed 60 Vbeta primers together with 13 Jbeta primers. Sequencing used immunoSEQ multiplex PCR; TCRdb keeps in-frame clones, though not all of them. The repertoire holds 140,000 to 150,000 clones, with over 70% as singletons. The sequencing input was PBMCs. The receptor set was obtained from a woman in her thirties or forties in good health and CMV-seropositive.

The genes are TRBV29-1 and TRBJ1-1; 8 bases are a match to TRBD1. V trimming: 6 bases; J trimming: 3 bases; junction bases outside the gene matches: 9. The CDR3 totals 14 residues. Germline V lookup: CDR1 SQVTM, CDR2 ANQGSEA. CDR3 coding DNA: TGCAGCGTCCACCGACAGGGGCGGGACACTGAAGCTTTCTTT. It translates to CSVHRQGRDTEAFF.

The chain is built from TRBV30 and TRBJ1-2, with TRBD1 matching over 7 bases. Germline V gives CDR1 GTSNPN, CDR2 SVGIG (reference sequence). The V segment lost 4 bases and the J segment 0 bases; nucleotides outside the gene matches: 11. This CDR3 comprises 16 residues. CDR3 region: CAWKSWGQRANYGYTF. CDR3 DNA sequence: TGTGCCTGGAAATCTTGGGGACAGAGAGCTAACTATGGCTACACCTTC. The variable domain in full, completed from reference TRBV30 and TRBJ1-2, reads SQTIHQWPATLVQPVGSPLSLECTVEGTSNPNLYWYRQAAGRGLQLLFYSVGIGQISSEVPQNLSASRPQDRQFILSSKKLLLSDSGFYLCAWKSWGQRANYGYTFGSGTRLTVV.

This clone was counted a few times. The chain links TRBV9 to TRBJ1-4; 7 bases map to TRBD1. Germline V lookup: CDR1 SGDLS, CDR2 YYNGEE. J gave up 0 bases and V 4 bases, and 6 bases lay outside the gene matches. The CDR3 totals 16 residues. CDR3 nucleotide sequence: TGTGCCAGCAGCCTCCGGGACAGATCAACTAATGAAAAACTGTTTTTT. Translating gives CASSLRDRSTNEKLFF. The full variable domain, its missing parts supplied by reference TRBV9 and TRBJ1-4, is DSGVTQTPKHLITATGQRVTLRCSPRSGDLSVYWYQQSLDQGLQFLIQYYNGEERAKGNILERFSAQQFPDLHSELNLSSLELGDSALYFCASSLRDRSTNEKLFFGSGTQLSVL.

The CDR3: CASRALAGGTDTQYF. The DNA of the CDR3 is TGCGCCAGCAGGGCACTAGCGGGGGGCACAGATACGCAGTATTTT. The gene calls are TRBV10-2 and TRBJ2-3, with 11 bases matching TRBD2. Germline trimming cut 6 bases from V and 1 base from J; bases unmatched to any gene: 3. CDR1 and CDR2 (germline): WSHSY, SAAADI. The CDR3 loop spans 15 amino acids.

This clone was counted between two and nine times. This chain uses TRBV5-4 with TRBJ1-2; D remains unclear. CDR3 length: 13 residues. Germline V gene data show CDR1 as SGHNT and CDR2 as YYREEE (reference sequence). V was clipped by 0 bases and J by 2 bases, with 5 bases between them. The CDR3, as DNA: TGTGCCAGCAGCTTGGACAGCAACTATGGCTACACCTTC. Protein: CASSLDSNYGYTF.

The CDR3 DNA follows: TGCGCCAGCAGCTTGGAAGGGCCGGGGGAGCAGTACTTC. This codes for CASSLEGPGEQYF. The chain joins TRBV5-1 to TRBJ2-7; weak D call: TRBD2 (5 bases). Germline assignment: CDR1 SGHRS and CDR2 YFSETQ. The V end was cut by 0 bases, the J end by 7 bases, with 11 bases between. This CDR3 has 13 residues. Full variable domain (remainder filled in from reference TRBV5-1 and TRBJ2-7): KAGVTQTPRYLIKTRGQQVTLSCSPISGHRSVSWYQQTPGQGLQFLFEYFSETQRNKGNFPGRFSGRQFSNSRSEMNVSTLELGDSALYLCASSLEGPGEQYFGPGTRLTVT.

The chain uses TRBV9 and TRBJ2-3; TRBD2 is a possible D gene (5 bases). The CDR3 extends over 15 amino acids. Germline values: CDR1 SGDLS, CDR2 YYNGEE. V lost 0 bases, J lost 3 bases, and 11 bases lay in between. In DNA form, the CDR3 reads TGTGCCAGCAGCGTAGGACTATTTGGTACAGATACGCAGTATTTT. Protein product: CASSVGLFGTDTQYF.

The chain employs TRBV21-1 and TRBJ1-6; the table gives TRBD1 as D, unverified against the DNA. TRBV21-1 corresponds to a pseudogene. CDR3 size: 16 residues. The CDR3 DNA is TGTGCCAGCAGCAAAGAACTGGACAGGGTTAATTCACCCCTCCACTTT. Its translation: CASSKELDRVNSPLHF.

The V gene is TRBV27, the J gene TRBJ1-1; tentatively, D is TRBD1 (6 bases). Germline CDR1 reads MNHEY; CDR2 reads SMNVEV (reference sequence). The ends were cut back, 6 bases at V and 0 bases at J, with 20 bases in the middle. The CDR3 sequence is 17 residues long. CDR3 loop: CASSRSPGTWVNTEAFF. CDR3 DNA: TGTGCCAGCAGCCGAAGTCCCGGGACATGGGTGAACACTGAAGCTTTCTTT.

DNA of the CDR3: TGTGCCAGCAGCGGTACTAGCCTGAGGGATGAGCAGTTCTTC. It yields the protein CASSGTSLRDEQFF. The rearrangement links TRBV4-2 to TRBJ2-1; possible D gene TRBD2, 6 bases. The CDR3 is 14 residues long. Germline assignment: CDR1 LGHNA and CDR2 YNFKEQ. V was trimmed by 5 bases and J by 8 bases, leaving 16 bases between them.

V usage is TRBV30 and J usage is TRBJ2-3; possible D gene TRBD1, 6 bases. Per germline, CDR1 GTSNPN and CDR2 SVGIG (reference sequence). The CDR3 consists of 15 residues. Trimming cost V 3 bases and J 0 bases, with 13 bases left between them. The CDR3 is CAWRAGTPSTDTQYF. The DNA of the CDR3 is TGTGCCTGGAGAGCTGGGACACCTAGCACAGATACGCAGTATTTT.

The DNA of the CDR3 is TGTGCCAGCAGTATGGGCGGGATCAATCAGCCCCAGCATTTT. It encodes CASSMGGINQPQHF. The V call is TRBV28, the J call TRBJ1-5; D uncertain. The CDR3 totals 14 residues. The V gene lost 5 bases and the J gene lost 3 bases, with 11 bases spanning the gap. CDR1 and CDR2 from the germline V gene are MDHEN and SYDVKM.

The chain links TRBV6-1 to TRBJ1-2; tentative D call: TRBD1 (5 bases). CDR1 and CDR2 from the germline V gene are MNHNS and SASEGT. V shed 3 bases and J shed 7 bases, with 12 bases lying between them. The CDR3 spans 13 residues. CDR3: CASSDRSGGGYTF. CDR3 bases: TGTGCCAGCAGTGACCGATCGGGGGGTGGCTACACCTTC.

The rearrangement links TRBV15 to TRBJ1-2; the match to TRBD1 covers 8 bases. The V and J ends lost 0 bases and 4 bases, in that order; junction bases with no gene match: 1. CDR1 is LNHNV, CDR2 YYDKDF, per germline (reference sequence). The CDR3 is 14 residues long. CDR3 DNA: TGTGCCACCAGCAGAGACAGGGGGCTCTATGGCTACACCTTC. This sequence encodes CATSRDRGLYGYTF.

This clone occurred once. The rearrangement links TRBV7-9 to TRBJ2-3; 10 nucleotides align to TRBD2. This CDR3 comprises 18 residues. The germline V gene has CDR1 SEHNR and CDR2 FQNEAQ (reference sequence). After removal of 5 bases from V and 0 bases from J, the junction contained 11 bases not matched to a gene. CDR3 protein: CASSQRGTSGTSTDTQYF. The CDR3 DNA is TGTGCCAGCAGCCAGAGGGGTACTAGCGGGACAAGCACAGATACGCAGTATTTT.

This clone came up once. The chain links TRBV9 to TRBJ2-1; the D gene is possibly TRBD2 (6 bases). The CDR3 spans 13 residues. Per germline, CDR1 SGDLS and CDR2 YYNGEE. V shed 0 bases and J shed 9 bases, with 10 bases lying between them. The chain's CDR3 is CASSVVSGGEQFF. The CDR3 DNA follows: TGTGCCAGCAGCGTAGTTTCCGGGGGTGAGCAGTTCTTC. The entire variable domain, with the rest obtained from reference TRBV9 and TRBJ2-1, is as follows: DSGVTQTPKHLITATGQRVTLRCSPRSGDLSVYWYQQSLDQGLQFLIQYYNGEERAKGNILERFSAQQFPDLHSELNLSSLELGDSALYFCASSVVSGGEQFFGPGTRLTVL.

The chain has TRBV18 and TRBJ1-1, with 8 bases matching TRBD1. Per the germline V gene, CDR1 is KGHSH and CDR2 is LQKENI. The V gene end was trimmed by 9 bases and the J gene end by 5 bases; junction bases not matched to a gene: 8. The CDR3 loop spans 13 amino acids. Here the CDR3 DNA reads TGTGCCAGTTCAGGGGGCGCAAGGACTGAAGCTTTCTTT. Protein sequence: CASSGGARTEAFF. Full variable domain (missing parts from reference TRBV18 and TRBJ1-1): NAGVMQNPRHLVRRRGQEARLRCSPMKGHSHVYWYRQLPEEGLKFMVYLQKENIIDESGMPKERFSAEFPKEGPSILRIQQVVRGDSAAYFCASSGGARTEAFFGQGTRLTVV.

This clone is large within its sample. The rearrangement joins TRBV4-2 to TRBJ1-1; D unclear. The length of the CDR3 is 16 residues. Trimming took off 0 bases at V and 4 bases at J, with 15 bases between the two ends. Germline V gives CDR1 LGHNA, CDR2 YNFKEQ. CDR3 region: CASSQETSPLSTEAFF. CDR3 in DNA: TGTGCCAGCAGCCAAGAAACTAGTCCCCTGAGCACTGAAGCTTTCTTT.

The chain is built from TRBV4-1 and TRBJ2-3; TRBD2 matches 7 bases. From germline, CDR1 is MGHRA and CDR2 YSYEKL. V lost 1 base to trimming and J lost 0 bases; unmatched junction nucleotides: 7. The CDR3 is 17 residues long. The CDR3 coding sequence is TGCGCCAGCAGCCAAGTCGCGGGGGATTCTAGCACAGATACGCAGTATTTT. Its translation: CASSQVAGDSSTDTQYF.

The table lists this clone with a count of one. This CDR3 is CASSQQAAPTDTQYF. CDR3 nucleotides: TGCGCCAGCAGCCAGCAGGCTGCCCCCACAGATACGCAGTATTTT. The rearrangement uses TRBV5-1 and TRBJ2-3; D gene unclear. The CDR3 spans 15 residues. The V gene lost 4 bases and the J gene lost 2 bases, with 14 bases spanning the gap. Germline V gene sequence: CDR1 SGHRS, CDR2 YFSETQ. Together with reference TRBV5-1 and TRBJ2-3, the CDR3 gives the full variable domain: KAGVTQTPRYLIKTRGQQVTLSCSPISGHRSVSWYQQTPGQGLQFLFEYFSETQRNKGNFPGRFSGRQFSNSRSEMNVSTLELGDSALYLCASSQQAAPTDTQYFGPGTRLTVL.

This rearrangement joins TRBV19 to TRBJ1-2, with D perhaps TRBD1 (6 bases). The V gene's germline CDR1 is LNHDA and CDR2 SQIVND (reference sequence). The CDR3 extends over 13 amino acids. V was clipped by 6 bases and J by 4 bases, with 12 bases between them. The CDR3 sequence: CASSKDRLYGYTF. Here the CDR3 DNA reads TGTGCCAGTAGCAAGGACAGACTCTATGGCTACACCTTC.

The rearrangement links TRBV10-3 to TRBJ1-2; D remains ambiguous. Germline assignment: CDR1 ENHRY and CDR2 SYGVKD. V was pared by 0 bases and J by 0 bases, with 8 bases between. The CDR3 spans 15 residues. The CDR3 is CAISESQASNYGYTF. As DNA, the CDR3 is TGTGCCATCAGTGAGTCGCAGGCCTCTAACTATGGCTACACCTTC.

The rearrangement joins TRBV11-3 to TRBJ2-1, with TRBD2 matching 15 bases. Germline V CDR1 and CDR2: SGHNT, YENEEA. V lost 5 bases to trimming and J lost 6 bases; unmatched junction nucleotides: 5. This CDR3 region has 16 residues. The CDR3 DNA is TGTGCCAGCAGCCGGGGGACTAGCGGGGGGATCAATGAGCAGTTCTTC. Protein sequence: CASSRGTSGGINEQFF. Full variable domain (remainder filled in from reference TRBV11-3 and TRBJ2-1): EAGVVQSPRYKIIEKKQPVAFWCNPISGHNTLYWYLQNLGQGPELLIRYENEEAVDDSQLPKDRFSAERLKGVDSTLKIQPAELGDSAVYLCASSRGTSGGINEQFFGPGTRLTVL.

The V gene is TRBV5-1, the J gene TRBJ2-2; D possibly corresponds to TRBD2 (6 bases). With 7 bases removed from V and 1 base from J, the gap between germline ends came to 11 bases. This CDR3 spans 14 amino acids. Germline values: CDR1 SGHRS, CDR2 YFSETQ. DNA of the CDR3: TGCGCCAGCCGGAGGGCGGAGAACACCGGGGAGCTGTTTTTT. The encoded protein is CASRRAENTGELFF.

This clone was seen a handful of times. The CDR3 DNA reads as TGCGCCAGCAGCCAAGAACTGGGACAGATGAATTCACCCCTCCACTTT. Protein product: CASSQELGQMNSPLHF. The V call is TRBV4-1, the J call TRBJ1-6, with 7 nucleotides matching TRBD1. Unmatched junction bases numbered 6, after V lost 0 bases and J lost 7 bases. The CDR3 contains 16 residues. CDR1 is MGHRA and CDR2 is YSYEKL in the germline V gene.

The chain couples TRBV19 to TRBJ1-5; 7 bases are shared with TRBD1. V lost 3 bases to trimming and J lost 0 bases; unmatched junction nucleotides: 2. Germline values: CDR1 LNHDA, CDR2 SQIVND (reference sequence). This CDR3 is 15 amino acids long. CDR3 coding DNA: TGTGCCAGTAGTATCGAGGGGGCTAGCAATCAGCCCCAGCATTTT. Translated: CASSIEGASNQPQHF. Variable domain in full (rest from reference TRBV19 and TRBJ1-5): DGGITQSPKYLFRKEGQNVTLSCEQNLNHDAMYWYRQDPGQGLRLIYYSQIVNDFQKGDIAEGYSVSREKKESFPLTVTSAQKNPTAFYLCASSIEGASNQPQHFGDGTRLSIL.

V usage is TRBV15 and J usage is TRBJ1-2, with 7 nucleotides matching TRBD1. Trimming took 4 bases from V and 0 from J; bases not matched to a gene: 8. The length of the CDR3 is 16 residues. CDR1 is LNHNV, CDR2 YYDKDF, per germline (reference sequence). Here the CDR3 reads CATSNGGTAANYGYTF. CDR3 DNA: TGTGCCACCAGCAACGGCGGGACAGCAGCTAACTATGGCTACACCTTC.

J is TRBJ1-1 and V is TRBV18; 7 bases match TRBD1. Germline assignment: CDR1 KGHSH and CDR2 LQKENI. The CDR3 is made up of 14 amino acids. Germline trimming cut 3 bases from V and 3 bases from J; bases unmatched to any gene: 4. The CDR3 is CASSPKTGYTEAFF. The CDR3 DNA reads TGTGCCAGCTCACCCAAGACAGGGTACACTGAAGCTTTCTTT. The variable domain in full, with the rest retrieved from reference TRBV18 and TRBJ1-1, is NAGVMQNPRHLVRRRGQEARLRCSPMKGHSHVYWYRQLPEEGLKFMVYLQKENIIDESGMPKERFSAEFPKEGPSILRIQQVVRGDSAAYFCASSPKTGYTEAFFGQGTRLTVV.

The chain's CDR3 is CASRRGTGSEKLFF. For the CDR3, the DNA is TGTGCCAGCCGGAGGGGGACAGGGTCTGAAAAACTGTTTTTT. The chain couples TRBV6-1 to TRBJ1-4; 9 positions agree with TRBD1. The junction had 8 bases not matched to a gene; V was cut back by 8 bases and J by 7 bases. The germline CDR1 and CDR2 sequences are MNHNS and SASEGT. The CDR3 is 14 residues long.

The chain uses TRBV28 and TRBJ2-7; no clear D. Germline V CDR1 and CDR2: MDHEN, SYDVKM. The CDR3 length is 13 residues. V was pared by 5 bases and J by 0 bases, with 8 bases between. The CDR3 nucleotides are TGTGCCAGCAGTCCCCCGGGCTCCTACGAGCAGTACTTC. This gives the protein CASSPPGSYEQYF.

The V gene is TRBV15, the J gene TRBJ1-1; D remains ambiguous. Trimming removed 0 bases at V and 6 bases at J, with 20 bases between. The V gene's germline CDR1 is LNHNV and CDR2 YYDKDF (reference sequence). The CDR3 has 17 amino acids. The CDR3 DNA reads as TGTGCCACCAGCAGAGATAGCATCATGAGCTGGATACCTGAAGCTTTCTTT. Its protein product is CATSRDSIMSWIPEAFF.

The J gene is TRBJ1-1, the V gene TRBV6-6; 8 bases are a match to TRBD1. Germline CDR1 is MNHNY and CDR2 is SVGAGI (reference sequence). The CDR3 is 16 residues long. After removal of 5 bases from V and 4 bases from J, the junction contained 12 bases not matched to a gene. CDR3 DNA sequence: TGTGCCAGCAGTAATCTACAGGGGGTAATTAGCACTGAAGCTTTCTTT. Protein sequence: CASSNLQGVISTEAFF.